The 15 T cell receptor beta chains below all came from one sample that was sequenced in a study of blood T cell repertoires in COVID-19. Some clones are missing from TCRdb's copy, which holds only in-frame ones; the method was immunoSEQ multiplex PCR. The table includes 120,000 to 150,000 clones, 88% detected once. Sequencing was performed on peripheral blood. These receptors came from a man in his 60s with active or convalescent COVID-19.

The chain employs TRBV5-1 and TRBJ1-1, with D uncertain. Looked up from germline, CDR1 is SGHRS and CDR2 is YFSETQ. V dropped 1 base and J dropped 3 bases, with 7 bases sitting between them. CDR3 length: 13 amino acids. The CDR3 region has the DNA TGCGCCAGCAGCTTGTGGCAGGACACTGAAGCTTTCTTT. Translated: CASSLWQDTEAFF. Looking up the rest from reference TRBV5-1 and TRBJ1-1 gives the full variable domain: KAGVTQTPRYLIKTRGQQVTLSCSPISGHRSVSWYQQTPGQGLQFLFEYFSETQRNKGNFPGRFSGRQFSNSRSEMNVSTLELGDSALYLCASSLWQDTEAFFGQGTRLTVV.

The V call is TRBV12-3 or TRBV12-4, the J call TRBJ2-7; 9 bases are a match to TRBD1. This CDR3 is built from 12 residues. V trimming: 10 bases; J trimming: 3 bases; junction bases outside the gene matches: 4. The CDR3 sequence is CATRTGDYEQYF. The CDR3 bases are TGTGCCACCCGGACAGGGGACTACGAGCAGTACTTC.

The chain links TRBV4-2 to TRBJ2-7, with D possibly matching TRBD2 (6 bases). V shed 0 bases and J shed 3 bases, with 12 bases lying between them. Germline CDR1 LGHNA, CDR2 YNFKEQ. This CDR3 comprises 15 residues. Here the CDR3 DNA reads TGTGCCAGCAGCCAAGATCCCTTCGGGAGCTACGAGCAGTACTTC. Protein: CASSQDPFGSYEQYF.

This rearrangement joins TRBV5-1 to TRBJ1-1, with a possible D match to TRBD1 (5 bases). This CDR3 has 15 residues. The germline V gene encodes CDR1 SGHRS and CDR2 YFSETQ. Trimming removed 0 bases at V and 1 base at J, with 10 bases between. In nucleotides, the CDR3 is TGCGCCAGCAGCTTGGAAGTGACAGCGAACACTGAAGCTTTCTTT. It is translated as CASSLEVTANTEAFF.

The chain is built from TRBV5-4 and TRBJ2-7; TRBD1 matches 7 bases. The ends lost 4 bases at V and 3 bases at J; junction bases unmatched: 10. CDR3 size: 15 residues. The germline gives CDR1 SGHNT, CDR2 YYREEE (reference sequence). The CDR3 protein is CASSPRQGSGYEQYF. For the CDR3, the DNA is TGTGCCAGCAGCCCACGACAGGGTTCGGGCTACGAGCAGTACTTC.

This clone was observed a few times. The CDR3 loop is CASSFDSAGDREQYF. CDR3 in DNA: TGTGCCAGCAGCTTTGATTCGGCGGGAGATCGCGAGCAGTACTTC. The chain has TRBV7-9 and TRBJ2-7; 7 nucleotides line up with TRBD2. V shed 3 bases, J shed 6 bases, and the junction held 11 bases outside the gene matches. Germline assignment: CDR1 SEHNR and CDR2 FQNEAQ (reference sequence). The CDR3 is made up of 15 amino acids.

This sequence joins TRBV6-6 and TRBJ2-7; D unresolved. The ends were cut back, 7 bases at V and 3 bases at J, with 7 bases in the middle. The CDR3 is made up of 11 amino acids. Germline CDR1 MNHNY, CDR2 SVGAGI (reference sequence). CDR3 DNA: TGTGCCAGCACTATGTTCTACGAGCAGTACTTC. Amino acid sequence: CASTMFYEQYF.

The V call is TRBV21-1, the J call TRBJ2-4; no DNA check was done on the table's D call, TRBD2. TRBV21-1 is deemed a pseudogene. This CDR3 contains 15 residues. The CDR3 region is CASSRTGGAKNIQYF. The CDR3 DNA is TGTGCCAGCAGCAGGACGGGGGGAGCCAAAAACATTCAGTACTTC.

CDR3 sequence: CASSQGQGELVVEKLFF. The CDR3 nucleotides read TGTGCCAGCAGCCAGGGACAGGGGGAGTTGGTAGTTGAAAAACTGTTTTTT. This chain links TRBV4-2 with TRBJ1-4; TRBD1 matches at 11 bases. CDR3 length: 17 amino acids. CDR1 and CDR2 (germline): LGHNA, YNFKEQ. Unmatched junction bases numbered 10, after V lost 3 bases and J lost 7 bases.

This chain uses TRBV19 with TRBJ2-3; possibly TRBD1 for D (6 bases). Germline-derived CDR1 and CDR2 are LNHDA and SQIVND (reference sequence). V was trimmed by 5 bases and J by 2 bases, leaving 17 bases between them. The CDR3 spans 16 residues. The CDR3 DNA follows: TGTGCCAGTAGTCGCCGGGACAATGCCTACACAGATACGCAGTATTTT. This encodes CASSRRDNAYTDTQYF. The variable domain in full, completed from reference TRBV19 and TRBJ2-3, reads DGGITQSPKYLFRKEGQNVTLSCEQNLNHDAMYWYRQDPGQGLRLIYYSQIVNDFQKGDIAEGYSVSREKKESFPLTVTSAQKNPTAFYLCASSRRDNAYTDTQYFGPGTRLTVL.

The V call is TRBV30, the J call TRBJ1-4, with D perhaps TRBD1 (5 bases). Germline V gene sequence: CDR1 GTSNPN, CDR2 SVGIG (reference sequence). V lost 2 bases, J lost 8 bases, and 18 bases lay in between. The CDR3 has 15 residues. The CDR3, as DNA: TGTGCCTGGAGTTCCGGTTCGGGGGTTCGGGAAAAACTGTTTTTT. It yields the protein CAWSSGSGVREKLFF.

This clone showed up just once. This chain uses TRBV28 with TRBJ1-2; D may be TRBD1 (6 bases). This CDR3 is 12 amino acids long. Trimming removed 3 bases from V and 6 bases from J, with 8 bases in between. CDR1 and CDR2 from the germline V gene are MDHEN and SYDVKM. The CDR3 sequence: CASSLPGDGYTF. The CDR3 coding sequence is TGTGCCAGCAGTTTGCCAGGGGATGGCTACACCTTC.

J is TRBJ2-2 and V is TRBV2, with 13 bases that match TRBD2. Per the germline V gene, CDR1 is SNHLY and CDR2 is FYNNEI. The J segment lost 4 bases and the V segment lost 10 bases, leaving 3 bases of the junction unmatched. The CDR3 is 14 residues long. In DNA, the CDR3 is TGTGCCAAAAGACTAGCGGGGGGCACCGGGGAGCTGTTTTTT. This sequence encodes CAKRLAGGTGELFF. Supplemented by reference TRBV2 and TRBJ2-2, the full variable domain reads EPEVTQTPSHQVTQMGQEVILRCVPISNHLYFYWYRQILGQKVEFLVSFYNNEISEKSEIFDDQFSVERPDGSNFTLKIRSTKLEDSAMYFCAKRLAGGTGELFFGEGSRLTVL.

V and J are TRBV3-1 (or the pseudogene TRBV3-2) and TRBJ2-3; the match to TRBD2 covers 12 bases. Germline V gives CDR1 LGHDT, CDR2 YNNKEL (reference sequence). The CDR3 is made up of 16 amino acids. The J segment lost 4 bases and the V segment lost 1 base, leaving 3 bases of the junction unmatched. In DNA, the CDR3 is TGTGCCAGCAGCCAAGTGACTAGCGGGAGAGCAGATACGCAGTATTTT. This gives the protein CASSQVTSGRADTQYF.

The chain carries TRBV14 and TRBJ1-2, with a possible D match to TRBD1 (6 bases). V dropped 8 bases and J dropped 6 bases, with 22 bases sitting between them. CDR1 is SGHDN, CDR2 FVKESK, per germline. CDR3 length: 15 amino acids. The CDR3 DNA sequence: TGTGCCAGCCACCCGGGGGGCACGGCAGATGATGGCTACACCTTC. Protein: CASHPGGTADDGYTF.